What follows are 5 T cell receptor beta chains derived from one specimen sequenced in a study of shared clonotypes between healthy human individuals. Data came from immunoSEQ multiplex PCR; TCRdb stores just in-frame clones and leaves some out. Found here are about 1 million clones, approximately 76% of them singletons; the top ten hold about 1.5%. The specimen was memory CD4+ T cells sorted from blood. Subset described: CD45RA-negative fraction. The receptors originated from a man between 18 and 29 years old in good health.

The V call is TRBV7-6, the J call TRBJ1-1, with TRBD1 matching over 8 bases. The CDR3 length is 15 residues. Germline V lookup: CDR1 SGHVS, CDR2 FNYEAQ. Germline trimming cut 5 bases from V and 0 bases from J; bases unmatched to any gene: 5. CDR3: CASSRGQGMNTEAFF. In DNA, the CDR3 is TGTGCCAGCAGCCGCGGACAGGGTATGAACACTGAAGCTTTCTTT.

The chain links TRBV5-6 to TRBJ1-4; possibly TRBD1 for D (6 bases). CDR1 and CDR2 (germline): SGHDT, YYEEEE. The CDR3 length is 15 residues. V was pared by 5 bases and J by 6 bases, with 17 bases between. CDR3 region: CASSGGRVSYEKLFF. The CDR3 nucleotides read TGTGCCAGCAGTGGGGGCAGGGTTTCGTATGAAAAACTGTTTTTT.

In this sample, this clone turned up a few times. The chain carries TRBV30 and TRBJ2-3, with D maybe TRBD2 (7 bases). This CDR3 has 12 residues. The V gene's germline CDR1 is GTSNPN and CDR2 SVGIG (reference sequence). Trimming cost V 6 bases and J 4 bases, with 11 bases left between them. The DNA for the CDR3 is TGTGCCTGTCGGGGGGCCCCAGATACGCAGTATTTT. Translating gives CACRGAPDTQYF.

This clone occurred many times. This sequence joins TRBV15 and TRBJ2-3, with 7 bases lining up with TRBD1. This CDR3 comprises 18 residues. The V gene end was trimmed by 1 base and the J gene end by 0 bases; junction bases not matched to a gene: 10. CDR1 and CDR2 from the germline V gene are LNHNV and YYDKDF (reference sequence). The DNA of the CDR3 is TGTGCCACCAGCAGAGCACGAGGGACAGAAAGAAGCACAGATACGCAGTATTTT. The encoded protein is CATSRARGTERSTDTQYF.

The gene calls are TRBV19 and TRBJ2-7; no clear D. V was trimmed by 8 bases and J by 3 bases, leaving 11 bases between them. The germline CDR1 and CDR2 sequences are LNHDA and SQIVND (reference sequence). CDR3 size: 12 residues. CDR3 protein: CASSAGIYEQYF. As DNA, the CDR3 is TGTGCCAGTTCGGCAGGCATCTACGAGCAGTACTTC.